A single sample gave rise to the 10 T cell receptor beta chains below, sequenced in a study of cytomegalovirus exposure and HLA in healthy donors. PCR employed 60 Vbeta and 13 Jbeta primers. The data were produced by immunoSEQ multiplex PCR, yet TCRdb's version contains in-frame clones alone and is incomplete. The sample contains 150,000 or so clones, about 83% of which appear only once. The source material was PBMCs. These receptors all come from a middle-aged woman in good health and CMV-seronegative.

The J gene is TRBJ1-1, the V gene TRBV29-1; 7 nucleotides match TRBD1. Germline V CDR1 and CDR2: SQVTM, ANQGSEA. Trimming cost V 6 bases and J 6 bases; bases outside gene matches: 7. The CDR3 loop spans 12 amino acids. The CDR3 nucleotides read TGCAGCGTATCCCAGGACAGGCCTGAAGCTTTCTTT. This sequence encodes CSVSQDRPEAFF.

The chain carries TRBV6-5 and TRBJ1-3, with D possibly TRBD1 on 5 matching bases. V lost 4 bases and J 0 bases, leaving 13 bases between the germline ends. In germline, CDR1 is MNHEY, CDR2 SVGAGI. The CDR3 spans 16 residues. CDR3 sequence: CASSSYWGSSGNTIYF. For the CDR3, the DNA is TGTGCCAGCAGTTCCTACTGGGGCAGCTCTGGAAACACCATATATTTT.

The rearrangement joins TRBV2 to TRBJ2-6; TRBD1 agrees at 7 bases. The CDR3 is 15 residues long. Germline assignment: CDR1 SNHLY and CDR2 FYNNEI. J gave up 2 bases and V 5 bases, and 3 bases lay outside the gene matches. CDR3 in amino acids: CASSTQGAGANVLTF. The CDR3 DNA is TGTGCCAGCAGTACCCAGGGGGCTGGGGCCAACGTCCTGACTTTC.

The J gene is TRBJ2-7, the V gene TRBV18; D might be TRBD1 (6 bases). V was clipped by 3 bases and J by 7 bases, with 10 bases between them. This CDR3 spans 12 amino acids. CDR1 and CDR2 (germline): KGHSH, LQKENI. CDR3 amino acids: CASSPVQGEQYF. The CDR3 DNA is TGTGCCAGCTCACCGGTTCAGGGGGAGCAGTACTTC.

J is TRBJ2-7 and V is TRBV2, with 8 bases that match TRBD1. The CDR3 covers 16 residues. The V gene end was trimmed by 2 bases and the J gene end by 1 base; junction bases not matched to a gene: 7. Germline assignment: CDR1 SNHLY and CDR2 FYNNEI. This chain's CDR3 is CASSEPAGGGSYEQYF. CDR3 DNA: TGTGCCAGCAGTGAACCGGCAGGGGGCGGATCCTACGAGCAGTACTTC.

The CDR3 is CASSADSIGGTEAFF. DNA for the CDR3: TGTGCCAGCAGCGCGGACAGTATAGGAGGAACTGAAGCTTTCTTT. This chain connects TRBV9 to TRBJ1-1; the D gene is possibly TRBD1 (6 bases). The germline V gene encodes CDR1 SGDLS and CDR2 YYNGEE. This CDR3 has 15 amino acids. V was shortened by 3 bases and J by 5 bases, with 17 bases between the two germline ends.

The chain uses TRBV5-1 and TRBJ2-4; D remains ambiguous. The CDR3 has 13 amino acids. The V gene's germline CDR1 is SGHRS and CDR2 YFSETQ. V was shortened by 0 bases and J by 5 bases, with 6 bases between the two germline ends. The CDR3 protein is CASSLGLQNIQYF. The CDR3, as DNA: TGCGCCAGCAGCTTGGGGCTCCAAAACATTCAGTACTTC.

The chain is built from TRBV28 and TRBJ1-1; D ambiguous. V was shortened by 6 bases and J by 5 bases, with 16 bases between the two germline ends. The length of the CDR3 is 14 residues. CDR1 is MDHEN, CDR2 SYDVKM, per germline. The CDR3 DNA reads TGTGCCAGCAGCCCTCCCAGCCAGCGGACTGAAGCTTTCTTT. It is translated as CASSPPSQRTEAFF.

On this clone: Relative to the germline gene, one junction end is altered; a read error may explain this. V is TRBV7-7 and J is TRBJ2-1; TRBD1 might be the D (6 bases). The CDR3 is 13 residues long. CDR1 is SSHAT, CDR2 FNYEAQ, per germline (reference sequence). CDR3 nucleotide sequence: TGTGCTAGCAGCTCCGCAACAGGGCTGGAGCAGTTCTTC. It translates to CASSSATGLEQFF.

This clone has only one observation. CDR3 in amino acids: CASTQWVGGQETQYF. The CDR3, as DNA: TGCGCCAGCACTCAATGGGTGGGGGGTCAAGAGACCCAGTACTTC. V usage is TRBV10-2 and J usage is TRBJ2-5, with D tentatively TRBD2 (6 bases). This CDR3 spans 15 amino acids. Germline V gives CDR1 WSHSY, CDR2 SAAADI. Between the trimmed V and J ends, which lost 7 bases and 2 bases, there was a span of 17 bases.